This TCR beta chain comes out of a study of post-analysis software for immune sequencing data. Background on the study: In terms of disease course, relapsing-remitting, secondary progressive and progressive-relapsing multiple sclerosis were included. Study results and limitations: Patients carried 4 or 5 TRBV segments more frequently than controls did, and TRBV5-6, TRBV5-1 and TRBV20-1 were among them.

Unique molecular identifiers were built into the TCR beta cDNA libraries. MiXCR was run by TCRdb on the PCR reads, yielding one entry per CDR3 protein. The table lists around 250,000 distinct CDR3 sequences, 35% to 40% of them singletons, with 4% to 6% in the top ten. With regard to this clonotype: What it binds is not known.

V was cut by 3 bases and J by 0 bases, with 9 bases left in between. The CDR3 is 14 residues long. Looked up from germline, CDR1 is SGHRS and CDR2 is YFSETQ. This clonotype originated in a girl aged 10-17 years with multiple sclerosis. The rearrangement uses TRBV5-1 and TRBJ2-5; D gene ambiguous. Sequencing was performed on blood. CDR3 region: CASSWAPDQETQYF. The CDR3 DNA sequence: TGCGCCAGCAGCTGGGCCCCGGACCAAGAGACCCAGTACTTC.